The present entry profiles one T cell receptor (beta chain) with its context. Its target is unknown. The CDR3 has 17 residues. Germline V gene data show CDR1 as SGHRS and CDR2 as YFSETQ. J was trimmed by 4 bases and V by 4 bases; bases with no gene match: 10. These data originate in a study of cytomegalovirus exposure and HLA in healthy donors. The PCR had 60 Vbeta and 13 Jbeta primers. Sequencing used immunoSEQ multiplex PCR; TCRdb keeps in-frame clones, though not all of them. This sample's clone table lists 150,000 to 200,000 clones. General study results and limits: For most TCR beta V segments, an earlier analysis put the productive rate at about 87% or about 30% of the time. According to reports, the classifier identified cytomegalovirus status with high specificity and sensitivity. Compared with the roughly 670-donor mean, an Asian-associated ancestry cluster reportedly had fewer N-insertions, according to a later analysis.

Nominally healthy donors provided the samples, though records likely missed some immune exposures. The origin of this receptor is a woman aged 18-29 years in good health and CMV-seropositive. The rearrangement links TRBV5-1 to TRBJ2-2; 10 bases agree with TRBD1. The sequenced sample consisted of PBMCs. CDR3 in amino acids: CASSLRQGARVTGELFF. CDR3 DNA: TGCGCCAGCAGCCTAAGACAGGGGGCGCGGGTCACCGGGGAGCTGTTTTTT.